This T cell receptor beta chain was captured by sequencing in a study of vaccination and CD4 T cells after COVID-19. Study in general: The cells were exposed to overlapping spike peptides originating from SARS-CoV-2, HCoV-NL63, HCoV-OC43 and HCoV-229E for stimulation. The control cultures got either a CEFX pool, an HIV-1 Nef pool, or no peptide at all.

V was trimmed by 0 bases and J by 6 bases, leaving 3 bases between them. This CDR3 comprises 12 residues. From germline, CDR1 is MGHRA and CDR2 YSYEKL. This clonotype has just a few counts. Its antigen is not known. Treatment specified: approximately nine-day PBMC culture with coronavirus spike peptide pools or control peptides (ViraFEST assay). ViraFEST sequenced TCRs after peptide-pool expansion of antigen-specific T cells. Researchers used the Oncomine TCR Beta short-read assay to sequence DNA from cultured CD4+ T cells. TCRdb fed the PCR reads into MiXCR, producing one record per CDR3 protein. The sample carries 9,500 to 15,000 distinct CDR3 sequences, around 50% recorded once.

The clonotype comes from a human donor who had recovered from COVID-19. The J gene is TRBJ1-5, the V gene TRBV4-1; the D is unclear. Sequenced sample: CD4+ T cells from blood, cultured in vitro. CDR3 protein: CASSQDGQPQHF. Here the CDR3 DNA reads TGCGCCAGCAGCCAAGATGGTCAGCCCCAGCATTTT.